The clone carrying this T cell receptor (beta chain) was observed a handful of times. Its antigen remains unknown. This entry comes from a study of response to subunit inactivated influenza vaccine. Study-level points and caveats: A suggestion made by the authors is that each seasonal influenza vaccination recruits few new T cells.

TCRdb reprocessed the RT-PCR reads with MiXCR, giving one entry per CDR3 protein. The table shows hundreds of thousands of distinct CDR3 sequences, with around 13% occurring only once. CDR1 and CDR2 (germline): SQVTM, ANQGSEA. CDR3 length: 14 residues. Trimming cost V 1 base and J 0 bases, with 6 bases left between them. The V call is TRBV29-1, the J call TRBJ2-2, with D unclear. The source is a man in his forties or fifties who received an inactivated influenza vaccine. Specimen: PBMCs from blood, collected 14 to 15 days before vaccination. Here the CDR3 reads CSVEGVTNTGELFF. CDR3 DNA: TGCAGCGTTGAAGGGGTGACGAACACCGGGGAGCTGTTTTTT.